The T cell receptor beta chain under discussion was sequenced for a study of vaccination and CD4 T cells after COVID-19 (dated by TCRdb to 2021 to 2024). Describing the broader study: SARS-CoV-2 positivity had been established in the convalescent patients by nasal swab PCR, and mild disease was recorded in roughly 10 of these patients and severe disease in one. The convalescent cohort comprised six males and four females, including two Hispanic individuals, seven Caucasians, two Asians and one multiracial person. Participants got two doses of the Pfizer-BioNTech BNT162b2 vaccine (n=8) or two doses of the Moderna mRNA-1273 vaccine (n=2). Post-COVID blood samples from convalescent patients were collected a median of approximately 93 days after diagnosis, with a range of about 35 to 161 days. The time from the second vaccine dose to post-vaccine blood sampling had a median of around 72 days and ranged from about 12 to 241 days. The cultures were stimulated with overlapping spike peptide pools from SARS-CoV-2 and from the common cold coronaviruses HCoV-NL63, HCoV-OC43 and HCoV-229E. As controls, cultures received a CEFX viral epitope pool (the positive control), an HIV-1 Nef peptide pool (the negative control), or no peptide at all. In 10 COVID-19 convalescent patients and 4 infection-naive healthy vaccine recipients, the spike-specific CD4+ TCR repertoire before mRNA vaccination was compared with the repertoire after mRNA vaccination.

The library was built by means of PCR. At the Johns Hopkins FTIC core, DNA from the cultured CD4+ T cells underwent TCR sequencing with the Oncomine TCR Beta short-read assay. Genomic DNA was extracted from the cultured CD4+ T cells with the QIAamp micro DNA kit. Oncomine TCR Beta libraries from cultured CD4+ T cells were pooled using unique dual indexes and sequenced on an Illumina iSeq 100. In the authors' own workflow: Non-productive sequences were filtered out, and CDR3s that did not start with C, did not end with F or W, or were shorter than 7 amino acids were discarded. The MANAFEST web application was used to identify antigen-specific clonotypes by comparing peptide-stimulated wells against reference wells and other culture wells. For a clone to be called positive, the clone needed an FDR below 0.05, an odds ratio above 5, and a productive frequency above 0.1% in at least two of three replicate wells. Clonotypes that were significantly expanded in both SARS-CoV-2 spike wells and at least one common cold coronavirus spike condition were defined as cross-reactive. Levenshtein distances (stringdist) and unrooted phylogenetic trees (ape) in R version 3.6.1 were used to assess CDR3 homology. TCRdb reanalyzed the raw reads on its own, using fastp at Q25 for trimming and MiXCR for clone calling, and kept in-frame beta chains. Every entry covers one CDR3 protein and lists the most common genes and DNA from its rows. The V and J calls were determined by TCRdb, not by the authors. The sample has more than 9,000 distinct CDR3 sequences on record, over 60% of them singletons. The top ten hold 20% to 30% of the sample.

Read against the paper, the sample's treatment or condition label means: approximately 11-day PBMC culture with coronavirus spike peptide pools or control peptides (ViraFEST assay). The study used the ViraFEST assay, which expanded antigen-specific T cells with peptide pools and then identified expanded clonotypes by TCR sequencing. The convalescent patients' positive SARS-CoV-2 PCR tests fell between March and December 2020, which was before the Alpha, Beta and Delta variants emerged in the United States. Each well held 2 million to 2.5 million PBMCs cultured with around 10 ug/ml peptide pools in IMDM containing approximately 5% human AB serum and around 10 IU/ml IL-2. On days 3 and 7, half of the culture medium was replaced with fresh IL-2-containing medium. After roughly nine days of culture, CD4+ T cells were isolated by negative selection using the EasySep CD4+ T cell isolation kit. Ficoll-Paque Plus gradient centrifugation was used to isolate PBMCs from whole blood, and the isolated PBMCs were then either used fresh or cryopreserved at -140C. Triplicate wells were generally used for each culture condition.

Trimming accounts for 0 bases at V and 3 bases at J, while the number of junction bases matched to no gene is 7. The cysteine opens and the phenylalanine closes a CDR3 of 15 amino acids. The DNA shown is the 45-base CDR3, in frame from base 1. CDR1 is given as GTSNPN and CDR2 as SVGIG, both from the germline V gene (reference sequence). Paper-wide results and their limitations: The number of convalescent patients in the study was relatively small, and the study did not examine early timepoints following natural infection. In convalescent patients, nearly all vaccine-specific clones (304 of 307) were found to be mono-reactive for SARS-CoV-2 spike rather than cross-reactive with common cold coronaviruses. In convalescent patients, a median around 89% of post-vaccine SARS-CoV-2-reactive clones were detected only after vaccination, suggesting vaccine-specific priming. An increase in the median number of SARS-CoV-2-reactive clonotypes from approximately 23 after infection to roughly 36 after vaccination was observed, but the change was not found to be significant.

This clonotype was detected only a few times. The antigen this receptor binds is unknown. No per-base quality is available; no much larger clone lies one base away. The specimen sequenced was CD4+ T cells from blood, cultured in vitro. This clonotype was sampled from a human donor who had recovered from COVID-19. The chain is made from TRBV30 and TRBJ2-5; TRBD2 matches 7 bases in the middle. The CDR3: CAWSVPGGLKETQYF. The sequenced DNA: TGTGCCTGGAGTGTACCGGGGGGACTCAAAGAGACCCAGTACTTC.